One sample yielded the 27 T cell receptor beta chains listed below, sequenced in a study of T cell changes during pregnancy in multiple sclerosis. This table comes from immunoSEQ multiplex PCR, and its TCRdb copy is limited to in-frame clones, with some not included. The sample carries about 41,000 clones, 80% to 90% recorded once. The material was peripheral blood, obtained in the first trimester of pregnancy. Receptors were obtained from a female donor in good health, enrolled as a control in a pregnancy study.

CDR3 sequence reads: CASSLTYRGEQYF. In DNA, the CDR3 is TGTGCCAGCAGCTTAACGTACCGGGGCGAGCAGTACTTC. The J gene is TRBJ2-7, the V gene TRBV7-3, with D possibly TRBD2 on 5 matching bases. The germline V and J ends were trimmed by 0 bases and 6 bases, with 9 bases remaining between them. CDR1 and CDR2 from the germline V gene are SGHTA and FQGTGA. The CDR3 has 13 amino acids.

The chain links TRBV7-9 to TRBJ2-7; TRBD2 might be the D (6 bases). CDR3 length equals 13 residues. The V gene lost 10 bases and the J gene lost 4 bases, with 17 bases spanning the gap. Per the germline V gene, CDR1 is SEHNR and CDR2 is FQNEAQ (reference sequence). CDR3 loop: CAIPGAGSYEQYF. In DNA, the CDR3 is TGTGCCATTCCCGGGGCGGGGTCGTACGAGCAGTACTTC. The complete variable domain, with remaining parts taken from reference TRBV7-9 and TRBJ2-7, reads DTGVSQNPRHKITKRGQNVTFRCDPISEHNRLYWYRQTLGQGPEFLTYFQNEAQLEKSRLLSDRFSAERPKGSFSTLEIQRTEQGDSAMYLCAIPGAGSYEQYFGPGTRLTVT.

The V call is TRBV9, the J call TRBJ2-7, with D perhaps matching TRBD1 (5 bases). Trimming cost V 7 bases and J 7 bases, with 24 bases left between them. The CDR3 length is 15 residues. The germline gives CDR1 SGDLS, CDR2 YYNGEE. DNA of the CDR3: TGTGCCAGCGGCAGGTCACAGGCGTTTCCGTGGGAGCAGTACTTC. The encoded protein is CASGRSQAFPWEQYF.

The DNA of the CDR3 is TGCGCCAGCAGCCAAGAATTGACAGGGAGCTATGGCTACACCTTC. It yields the protein CASSQELTGSYGYTF. The gene calls are TRBV4-1 and TRBJ1-2; TRBD1 matches 7 bases. This CDR3 has 15 residues. The germline V gene has CDR1 MGHRA and CDR2 YSYEKL. Losses at the gene ends were 0 bases for V and 4 bases for J; bases not matched to a gene: 5.

V and J are TRBV7-3 and TRBJ1-1; D not certain. Per the germline V gene, CDR1 is SGHTA and CDR2 is FQGTGA. V was cut by 4 bases and J by 1 base, with 7 bases left in between. This CDR3 comprises 13 residues. CDR3 DNA: TGTGCCAGCAGCTCCTACCGGAACACTGAAGCTTTCTTT. As protein: CASSSYRNTEAFF.

The rearrangement joins TRBV12-2 to TRBJ2-3; TRBD1, the table's D call, lacks a check against the DNA. TRBV12-2 is marked as a pseudogene. This CDR3 has 19 residues. The DNA for the CDR3 is TGTGCAAGTCGAAGGGCGTGGGACCGCGAGAGGGGGTTCACAGATACGCAGTATTTT. Translating it yields CASRRAWDRERGFTDTQYF.

V usage is TRBV9 and J usage is TRBJ1-2, with TRBD1 identical over 11 bases. The CDR3 length is 16 residues. The V gene's germline CDR1 is SGDLS and CDR2 YYNGEE. Trimming cost V 2 bases and J 6 bases; bases outside gene matches: 9. The CDR3 loop reads CASSVSRTGGGDGYTF. CDR3 sequence (DNA): TGTGCCAGCAGCGTTTCGAGGACAGGGGGCGGAGATGGCTACACCTTC.

The chain is built from TRBV10-3 and TRBJ1-5; D unclear. Germline CDR1 ENHRY, CDR2 SYGVKD. The length of the CDR3 is 14 residues. V was clipped by 10 bases and J by 3 bases, with 16 bases between them. Written as DNA, the CDR3 is TGTGCCACCCGATTCGGGGAGACCAATCAGCCCCAGCATTTT. Its translation is CATRFGETNQPQHF.

The CDR3 sequence: CASSLKLITDTQYF. DNA of the CDR3: TGTGCCAGCAGTTTAAAACTGATCACAGATACGCAGTATTTT. The rearrangement links TRBV28 to TRBJ2-3; D remains unclear. The length of the CDR3 is 14 residues. With 2 bases removed from V and 2 bases from J, the gap between germline ends came to 8 bases. CDR1 and CDR2 (germline): MDHEN, SYDVKM.

CDR3 amino acids: CASSYTGYNEQFF. The CDR3 DNA reads TGTGCCAGCAGTTATACAGGCTACAATGAGCAGTTCTTC. This chain connects TRBV6-5 to TRBJ2-1; D may be TRBD1 (5 bases). Germline V gene data show CDR1 as MNHEY and CDR2 as SVGAGI. The CDR3 consists of 13 residues. The V and J ends lost 3 bases and 3 bases respectively, with 6 bases between them.

The CDR3: CASSRGLAGGRWDEQYF. The CDR3 bases are TGTGCCAGCAGCAGGGGACTAGCGGGGGGACGGTGGGACGAGCAGTACTTC. This chain uses TRBV5-4 with TRBJ2-7; 15 bases are shared with TRBD2. J gave up 5 bases and V 4 bases, and 10 bases lay outside the gene matches. CDR1 is SGHNT and CDR2 is YYREEE in the germline V gene (reference sequence). The CDR3 consists of 17 residues.

The chain uses TRBV7-9 and TRBJ1-6, with D hard to call. V was clipped by 2 bases and J by 7 bases, with 9 bases between them. Germline V gives CDR1 SEHNR, CDR2 FQNEAQ (reference sequence). The CDR3 has 14 residues. Written as DNA, the CDR3 is TGTGCCAGCAGCTTACACGGGAACAATTCACCCCTCCACTTT. Protein sequence: CASSLHGNNSPLHF.

The chain carries TRBV7-6 and TRBJ2-1; D gene ambiguous. Germline CDR1 SGHVS, CDR2 FNYEAQ. Trimming pared 4 bases from V and 3 bases from J, leaving 10 bases between. This CDR3 region has 14 residues. DNA of the CDR3: TGTGCCAGCAGCTCCCTGGAGAACTACAATGAGCAGTTCTTC. Amino acid sequence: CASSSLENYNEQFF.

The V call is TRBV5-6, the J call TRBJ2-1; D is unresolved. Germline CDR1 and CDR2: SGHDT and YYEEEE. The CDR3 is 13 residues long. V was trimmed by 4 bases and J by 7 bases, leaving 12 bases between them. CDR3 region: CASSPYIGNEQFF. The CDR3 DNA follows: TGTGCCAGCAGCCCCTACATCGGGAATGAGCAGTTCTTC.

The chain carries TRBV6-5 and TRBJ1-3, with TRBD1 identical over 8 bases. V gave up 6 bases and J gave up 1 base; unmatched junction bases: 5. Per germline, CDR1 MNHEY and CDR2 SVGAGI. This CDR3 is built from 15 residues. The chain's CDR3 is CASSLDRGSGNTIYF. CDR3 DNA: TGTGCCAGCAGCCTAGACAGGGGATCTGGAAACACCATATATTTT.

The rearrangement links TRBV18 to TRBJ2-7, with D possibly matching TRBD1 (6 bases). Looked up from germline, CDR1 is KGHSH and CDR2 is LQKENI. Trimming took 2 bases from V and 4 from J, leaving 12 bases between them. CDR3 length equals 14 residues. The CDR3, as DNA: TGTGCCAGCTCACCAGGGGGCCGGTTATACGAGCAGTACTTC. Amino acids: CASSPGGRLYEQYF. Drawing the rest from reference TRBV18 and TRBJ2-7, the complete variable domain is NAGVMQNPRHLVRRRGQEARLRCSPMKGHSHVYWYRQLPEEGLKFMVYLQKENIIDESGMPKERFSAEFPKEGPSILRIQQVVRGDSAAYFCASSPGGRLYEQYFGPGTRLTVT.

The rearrangement links TRBV6-5 to TRBJ2-5, with TRBD1 matching over 7 bases. CDR1 and CDR2 from the germline V gene are MNHEY and SVGAGI. The CDR3 runs to 14 residues. V lost 5 bases to trimming and J lost 1 base; unmatched junction nucleotides: 4. Written as DNA, the CDR3 is TGTGCCAGCAGTGACAGGGTCAGCCAAGAGACCCAGTACTTC. Protein: CASSDRVSQETQYF.

The rearrangement joins TRBV15 to TRBJ2-7; 9 bases are a match to TRBD1. The CDR3 spans 15 residues. V lost 3 bases and J lost 7; bases outside the gene matches: 10. Germline-derived CDR1 and CDR2 are LNHNV and YYDKDF (reference sequence). CDR3: CATSSLPGQGREQYF. CDR3 in DNA: TGTGCCACCAGCAGCCTACCGGGACAGGGAAGAGAGCAGTACTTC.

The CDR3 DNA follows: TGCGCCAGCAGCCAAGATCGAACGGGCGCAGGGGCGTGGAGTGGCTACACCTTC. This translates into CASSQDRTGAGAWSGYTF. The chain employs TRBV4-1 and TRBJ1-2; tentatively, D is TRBD1 (6 bases). The CDR3 covers 18 residues. V was shortened by 0 bases and J by 7 bases, with 24 bases between the two germline ends. CDR1 and CDR2 (germline): MGHRA, YSYEKL.

This clone was picked up a small number of times. The gene calls are TRBV14 and TRBJ1-6; TRBD1 matches at 7 bases. The CDR3 is made up of 15 amino acids. Germline assignment: CDR1 SGHDN and CDR2 FVKESK. With 4 bases clipped from V and 4 bases from J, the junction kept 4 bases outside the gene matches. CDR3 sequence: CASSPTTGYNSPLHF. CDR3 in DNA: TGTGCCAGCAGCCCGACGACAGGGTATAATTCACCCCTCCACTTT. Variable domain in full (rest from reference TRBV14 and TRBJ1-6): EAGVTQFPSHSVIEKGQTVTLRCDPISGHDNLYWYRRVMGKEIKFLLHFVKESKQDESGMPNNRFLAERTGGTYSTLKVQPAELEDSGVYFCASSPTTGYNSPLHFGNGTRLTVT.

The chain combines TRBV9 with TRBJ2-7; TRBD2 agrees at 9 bases. The V segment lost 4 bases and the J segment 1 base; nucleotides outside the gene matches: 6. CDR3 size: 15 residues. Germline V CDR1 and CDR2: SGDLS, YYNGEE. As DNA, the CDR3 is TGTGCCAGCAGCCAAGCGGGGGGCGGGTCCTACGAGCAGTACTTC. Residues: CASSQAGGGSYEQYF. The whole variable domain, remainder taken from reference TRBV9 and TRBJ2-7, is DSGVTQTPKHLITATGQRVTLRCSPRSGDLSVYWYQQSLDQGLQFLIQYYNGEERAKGNILERFSAQQFPDLHSELNLSSLELGDSALYFCASSQAGGGSYEQYFGPGTRLTVT.

This clone is a singleton in its sample. V is TRBV7-2 and J is TRBJ2-3, with 9 bases that match TRBD2. CDR1 is SGHTA and CDR2 is FQGNSA in the germline V gene. V was pared by 1 base and J by 6 bases, with 11 bases of the junction left unmatched. The CDR3 length is 17 residues. The CDR3: CASSLVVAGGPGDTQYF. The CDR3 DNA is TGTGCCAGCAGCTTAGTAGTTGCGGGAGGGCCGGGGGATACGCAGTATTTT. Based on the CDR3 plus reference TRBV7-2 and TRBJ2-3, the full variable domain is GAGVSQSPSNKVTEKGKDVELRCDPISGHTALYWYRQSLGQGLEFLIYFQGNSAPDKSGLPSDRFSAERTGGSVSTLTIQRTQQEDSAVYLCASSLVVAGGPGDTQYFGPGTRLTVL.

The chain carries TRBV6-1 and TRBJ1-6; D is possibly TRBD1 (5 bases). The V and J ends lost 1 base and 5 bases respectively, with 9 bases between them. This CDR3 spans 15 amino acids. CDR1 is MNHNS and CDR2 is SASEGT in the germline V gene. DNA of the CDR3: TGTGCCAGCAGTGAAGGGGCAGGGAATAATTCACCCCTCCACTTT. This encodes CASSEGAGNNSPLHF.

The V call is TRBV5-4, the J call TRBJ1-1; 7 bases fit TRBD1. The CDR3 is 15 residues long. Germline loops: CDR1 SGHNT, CDR2 YYREEE (reference sequence). V trimming: 1 base; J trimming: 1 base; junction bases outside the gene matches: 4. CDR3 DNA sequence: TGTGCCAGCAGCTTGTGGTGGACAGGGAACACTGAAGCTTTCTTT. As protein: CASSLWWTGNTEAFF.

V is TRBV6-6 and J is TRBJ1-4; D ambiguous. CDR3 length: 15 residues. V was trimmed by 10 bases and J by 0 bases, leaving 15 bases between them. Germline-derived CDR1 and CDR2 are MNHNY and SVGAGI (reference sequence). The CDR3 loop is CATGGQTTTNEKLFF. The DNA of the CDR3 is TGTGCCACCGGCGGGCAGACGACAACTAATGAAAAACTGTTTTTT.

The V gene is TRBV7-9, the J gene TRBJ2-3; 7 bases fit TRBD1. This CDR3 region has 17 residues. The V gene's germline CDR1 is SEHNR and CDR2 FQNEAQ (reference sequence). V dropped 2 bases and J dropped 6; count of bases not matched to a gene: 14. Written as DNA, the CDR3 is TGTGCCAGCAGCTTAATTCCAGGGACAGCCGGGGCGGATACGCAGTATTTT. Encoded protein: CASSLIPGTAGADTQYF. The full variable domain, completed using reference TRBV7-9 and TRBJ2-3, is DTGVSQNPRHKITKRGQNVTFRCDPISEHNRLYWYRQTLGQGPEFLTYFQNEAQLEKSRLLSDRFSAERPKGSFSTLEIQRTEQGDSAMYLCASSLIPGTAGADTQYFGPGTRLTVL.

This rearrangement joins TRBV19 to TRBJ1-5, with D maybe TRBD1 (5 bases). Germline V gives CDR1 LNHDA, CDR2 SQIVND (reference sequence). The CDR3 extends over 16 amino acids. The V end was cut by 8 bases, the J end by 5 bases, with 22 bases between. The DNA of the CDR3 is TGTGCCAGTCGGCATATGGTCCAGGGCGAATATCAGCCCCAGCATTTT. It is translated as CASRHMVQGEYQPQHF.